This T cell receptor (beta chain) is from a study of cytomegalovirus exposure and HLA in healthy donors. Whole-study findings and limits: Owing to their indistinguishability, certain V segments, notably TRBV6-2 and TRBV6-3, were excluded. Sequencing artifact likely explains a cluster of highly shared sequence variants. TCR beta chain V- and J-gene trimming was linked, in a later analysis, to a missense variant in DCLRE1C.

The PCR was carried out with 60 Vbeta primers and 13 Jbeta primers. Produced via immunoSEQ multiplex PCR; TCRdb's table is partial and in-frame only. The data contain 120,000 to 150,000 clones, about three quarters of them singletons. As for this clone: Its antigen is not known.

The germline V and J ends were trimmed by 1 base and 1 base, with 7 bases remaining between them. CDR1 and CDR2 from the germline V gene are MGHRA and YSYEKL. The CDR3 spans 14 residues. The origin of this receptor is a man aged 18 to 30 in good health and CMV-seronegative. Sequencing was performed on PBMCs. The chain has TRBV4-1 and TRBJ1-1; possible D gene TRBD1, 5 bases. CDR3 sequence: CASSQGQGNTEAFF. The CDR3 DNA follows: TGCGCCAGCAGCCAAGGCCAGGGGAACACTGAAGCTTTCTTT.